This paragraph covers one T cell receptor beta chain sequence. What it binds is unknown. Using immunoSEQ multiplex PCR, the repertoire was profiled, and TCRdb retains in-frame clones only, with some absent. The data contain some 130,000 clones, roughly nine tenths of them singletons. This specimen belongs to a study of cytomegalovirus exposure and HLA in healthy donors. Overall study findings and caveats: The study labeled approximately 150 TCR beta chains cytomegalovirus-associated.

The V end lost 3 bases, the J end lost 10 bases, and 10 bases lay between the germline ends. Germline V gene sequence: CDR1 SGHRS, CDR2 YFSETQ. CDR3 length: 12 amino acids. The chain combines TRBV5-1 with TRBJ1-4; a possible D gene is TRBD1 (5 bases). Sequenced material: PBMCs. The source of this sequence is a man aged 18 to 30 in good health and CMV-seronegative. In DNA, the CDR3 is TGCGCCAGCAGCTCAGGGCCGGGAAAACTGTTTTTT. As protein: CASSSGPGKLFF.